Each of the 5 T cell receptor beta chains below was sequenced from the same sample in a study of blood T cell repertoires in COVID-19. Clones were sequenced by immunoSEQ multiplex PCR, and TCRdb holds only the in-frame ones, with some missing. The sample has about 360,000 clones, approximately 86% seen once. The sequenced sample consisted of peripheral blood. The receptors come from a woman in her fifties or sixties with COVID-19, enrolled during active disease.

The chain combines TRBV30 with TRBJ2-5; D gene uncertain. CDR1 GTSNPN and CDR2 SVGIG come from the germline V gene (reference sequence). The CDR3 spans 15 residues. V was pared by 0 bases and J by 5 bases, with 16 bases between. The CDR3 is CAWSVPWLPEETQYF. The CDR3 nucleotides are TGTGCCTGGAGTGTACCTTGGCTCCCGGAGGAGACCCAGTACTTC.

The chain has TRBV9 and TRBJ2-1; 9 bases map to TRBD1. Per the germline V gene, CDR1 is SGDLS and CDR2 is YYNGEE. V lost 2 bases and J lost 8; bases outside the gene matches: 8. CDR3 size: 15 residues. The CDR3 region is CASSVHTGGLDEQFF. CDR3 in DNA: TGTGCCAGCAGCGTGCATACAGGGGGCTTGGATGAGCAGTTCTTC.

In this sample, this clone turned up once. The rearrangement joins TRBV9 to TRBJ1-3; 7 nucleotides match TRBD1. Trimming took 4 bases from V and 0 from J; bases not matched to a gene: 7. Germline V gives CDR1 SGDLS, CDR2 YYNGEE. The CDR3 totals 16 residues. The CDR3 DNA follows: TGTGCCAGCAGCCCATGGACAGGACTCTCTGGAAACACCATATATTTT. It is translated as CASSPWTGLSGNTIYF.

The chain combines TRBV12-5 with TRBJ1-5; D is unclear. The CDR3 sequence is 14 residues long. V was clipped by 6 bases and J by 3 bases, with 12 bases between them. CDR1 is LGHNT and CDR2 is FRNRAP in the germline V gene. The CDR3 nucleotides read TGTGCTAGTGGGCCGGGAGGTGCCAATCAGCCCCAGCATTTT. It encodes CASGPGGANQPQHF.

This chain links TRBV7-3 with TRBJ2-5, with 7 bases lining up with TRBD1. CDR3 size: 14 residues. V was pared by 5 bases and J by 6 bases, with 9 bases of the junction left unmatched. Germline V gene sequence: CDR1 SGHTA, CDR2 FQGTGA. The CDR3 is CASSPGTATKTQYF. In DNA form, the CDR3 reads TGTGCCAGCAGCCCCGGGACAGCGACAAAGACCCAGTACTTC.